This entry concerns a single TCR beta chain. Its matching antigen is unknown. The sample is drawn from a study of cytomegalovirus exposure and HLA in healthy donors. Study-wide results and caveats: Earlier analysis looked at TCR beta V segments, and most were productive about 90% or about 30% of the time. Most of the CMV-associated TCR beta chains (in a later analysis) appeared to be HLA-restricted. Later analysis indicated greater clonal expansion among HLA-associated TCR beta chains than among equally common other chains.

The PCR was carried out with 60 Vbeta primers and 13 Jbeta primers. Assay used: immunoSEQ multiplex PCR; TCRdb lists only in-frame clones, some missing. This table has tens of thousands of clones, 78% appearing once. Donors were ostensibly healthy at sampling, although undocumented immune exposures were probable. The specimen sequenced was PBMCs. This TCR was sampled from a woman in her 40s in good health and CMV-seronegative.

Written as DNA, the CDR3 is TGTGCCTGGAGTTTGGGACTAGCGGGGAGTGAGCAGTTCTTC. Translated, it gives CAWSLGLAGSEQFF. This chain links TRBV30 with TRBJ2-1, with TRBD2 matching over 13 bases. CDR1 is GTSNPN and CDR2 is SVGIG in the germline V gene (reference sequence). The length of the CDR3 is 14 residues. The trim removed 2 bases at V and 9 bases at J, leaving 4 bases unmatched.